These 17 T cell receptor beta chains originate from one sample sequenced in a study of persistence of HIV-infected CD4 T cells. An overlapping HIV-1 Gag peptide pool stimulated these cells at roughly 1 ug/peptide/mL. Responding CD4+ T cells were sorted by upregulation of both CD40 ligand and CD69. The libraries were made with immunoSEQ version 4 in survey mode. This table comes from immunoSEQ multiplex PCR, and its TCRdb copy is limited to in-frame clones, with some not included. The table lists about 32,000 clones, roughly 70% of them singletons, with approximately 1.4% in the top ten. No antigen is known for these receptors. The sample in question was CD4+ T cells sorted from PBMCs after roughly 18-hour stimulation, obtained from a patient who received antiretroviral therapy. The receptors were gathered from an adult man with HIV who was CMV-seropositive.

The chain combines TRBV19 with TRBJ2-5; tentative D call: TRBD1 (5 bases). The CDR3 contains 13 residues. The V gene lost 9 bases and the J gene lost 1 base, with 12 bases spanning the gap. Germline lookup yields CDR1 LNHDA and CDR2 SQIVND (reference sequence). The CDR3 is CASRAPSQETQYF. Written as DNA, the CDR3 is TGTGCCAGCAGGGCGCCTTCCCAAGAGACCCAGTACTTC.

This chain links TRBV13 with TRBJ2-1, with 11 bases aligning to TRBD2. Trimming removed 1 base from V and 7 bases from J; junction bases left unmatched: 6. The CDR3 runs 16 residues. Looked up from germline, CDR1 is PRHDT and CDR2 is FYEKMQ (reference sequence). CDR3 coding DNA: TGTGCCAGCAGCTTAGATGGGACTAGCGGACCGAATGAGCAGTTCTTC. Encoded protein: CASSLDGTSGPNEQFF.

A few counts support this clone. This chain links TRBV3-1 (or the pseudogene TRBV3-2) with TRBJ1-4; 7 bases map to TRBD1. Germline CDR1 reads LGHDT; CDR2 reads YNNKEL (reference sequence). V lost 4 bases and J lost 5; bases outside the gene matches: 4. The CDR3 is 14 amino acids. CDR3 sequence reads: CASSRRQGNEKLFF. The CDR3 nucleotides are TGTGCCAGCAGCCGCCGACAGGGAAATGAAAAACTGTTTTTT.

V and J are TRBV4-2 and TRBJ1-1; tentative D call: TRBD1 (5 bases). Germline V CDR1 and CDR2: LGHNA, YNFKEQ. This CDR3 is built from 15 residues. Between the trimmed V and J ends, which lost 1 base and 10 bases, there was a span of 19 bases. DNA of the CDR3: TGTGCCAGCAGCCAAGCCAGTCGGGAGGGGCGTAGAGCTTTCTTT. Protein sequence: CASSQASREGRRAFF.

This chain links TRBV10-2 with TRBJ2-7; 11 nucleotides match TRBD2. The J segment lost 4 bases and the V segment lost 0 bases, leaving 14 bases of the junction unmatched. Germline assignment: CDR1 WSHSY and CDR2 SAAADI. CDR3 length equals 19 residues. The CDR3 bases are TGCGCCAGCAGTGAGTCGATAGTAGCGGGGGGGCGTAATAGGTACGAGCAGTACTTC. Translated, it gives CASSESIVAGGRNRYEQYF.

This clone was seen more than once but under ten times. At the DNA level, this CDR3 is encoded by other sequences in the same sample as well. The chain uses TRBV28 and TRBJ1-5, with D uncertain. The CDR3 has 12 amino acids. V lost 3 bases, J lost 5 bases, and 5 bases lay in between. CDR1 is MDHEN and CDR2 is SYDVKM in the germline V gene. CDR3 residues: CASSLNYQPQHF. CDR3 nucleotides: TGTGCCAGCAGTTTGAACTATCAGCCCCAGCATTTT.

The sample holds a few counts of this clone. V usage is TRBV18 and J usage is TRBJ1-1, with D unclear. CDR1 KGHSH and CDR2 LQKENI come from the germline V gene. V was clipped by 3 bases and J by 2 bases, with 10 bases between them. The CDR3 totals 14 residues. CDR3 coding DNA: TGTGCCAGCTCACCCACGGGAGGTAACACTGAAGCTTTCTTT. The encoded protein is CASSPTGGNTEAFF.

The rearrangement links TRBV12-3 or TRBV12-4 to TRBJ1-2; no definite D call. The ends were cut back, 6 bases at V and 2 bases at J, with 10 bases in the middle. CDR3 length: 13 residues. The CDR3 spells CASSYDGNYGYTF. CDR3 in DNA: TGTGCCAGCAGCTATGACGGGAACTATGGCTACACCTTC.

The chain employs TRBV2 and TRBJ2-4, with D possibly being TRBD2 (5 bases). CDR3 length: 15 residues. V was pared by 3 bases and J by 0 bases, with 9 bases between. The V gene's germline CDR1 is SNHLY and CDR2 FYNNEI. For the CDR3, the DNA is TGTGCCAGCAGTGAGGGGAGACAAGCCAAAAACATTCAGTACTTC. Residues: CASSEGRQAKNIQYF.

This chain joins TRBV2 and TRBJ1-5; D is unresolved. This CDR3 spans 15 amino acids. Deletions cut 6 bases from V and 0 bases from J, with 12 bases between. Germline CDR1 is SNHLY and CDR2 is FYNNEI. CDR3 DNA sequence: TGTGCCAGCAGGAAAGACACGGTTAGCAATCAGCCCCAGCATTTT. It encodes CASRKDTVSNQPQHF.

This chain links TRBV24-1 with TRBJ2-7; D call uncertain. The CDR3 extends over 12 amino acids. V was cut by 2 bases and J by 6 bases, with 7 bases left in between. Germline CDR1 is KGHDR and CDR2 is SFDVKD. CDR3 protein: CATSDWAGEQYF. Here the CDR3 DNA reads TGTGCCACCAGTGATTGGGCCGGCGAGCAGTACTTC.

CDR3 bases: TGTGCCAGCAGGGACAGGGGAAGCACTGAAGCTTTCTTT. It is translated as CASRDRGSTEAFF. This rearrangement joins TRBV2 to TRBJ1-1; TRBD1 agrees at 9 bases. Germline V gives CDR1 SNHLY, CDR2 FYNNEI. V gave up 6 bases and J gave up 4 bases; unmatched junction bases: 3. The CDR3 is 13 residues long. The whole variable domain, filled in from reference TRBV2 and TRBJ1-1, reads EPEVTQTPSHQVTQMGQEVILRCVPISNHLYFYWYRQILGQKVEFLVSFYNNEISEKSEIFDDQFSVERPDGSNFTLKIRSTKLEDSAMYFCASRDRGSTEAFFGQGTRLTVV.

This clone was seen a few times. The V gene is TRBV4-1, the J gene TRBJ1-2; D remains unclear. There are 15 residues in the CDR3. Germline V CDR1 and CDR2: MGHRA, YSYEKL. Trimming shortened V by 3 bases and J by 2 bases, and 13 bases separated the two germline ends. This CDR3 is CASSQANTENYGYTF. The CDR3 region has the DNA TGCGCCAGCAGCCAGGCAAATACAGAGAACTATGGCTACACCTTC.

The chain recombines TRBV9 with TRBJ2-3; no clear D gene. Per germline, CDR1 SGDLS and CDR2 YYNGEE. This CDR3 has 16 amino acids. The germline V and J ends were trimmed by 0 bases and 0 bases, with 11 bases remaining between them. DNA of the CDR3: TGTGCCAGCAGCGTAGCTTCCCGGCTCAGCACAGATACGCAGTATTTT. This translates into CASSVASRLSTDTQYF.

The rearrangement uses TRBV6-5 and TRBJ2-7; TRBD1 matches at 7 bases. CDR3 length: 13 residues. After removal of 4 bases from V and 5 bases from J, the junction contained 5 bases not matched to a gene. The germline CDR1 and CDR2 sequences are MNHEY and SVGAGI. The CDR3 DNA reads TGTGCCAGCAGTTCCGCGACAGGGAACGAGCAGTACTTC. This codes for CASSSATGNEQYF.

This clone was detected a few times. The V call is TRBV5-1, the J call TRBJ2-5, with D possibly being TRBD2 (6 bases). Trimming removed 3 bases at V and 2 bases at J, with 17 bases between. Germline V gives CDR1 SGHRS, CDR2 YFSETQ. The CDR3 runs to 16 residues. CDR3 protein: CASSSGRTNSQETQYF. The CDR3 region has the DNA TGCGCCAGCAGCTCTGGGAGGACGAACTCACAAGAGACCCAGTACTTC.

This clone was observed a handful of times. The rearrangement links TRBV2 to TRBJ2-6; D gene uncertain. Trimming took off 6 bases at V and 1 base at J, with 7 bases between the two ends. The CDR3 loop spans 14 amino acids. In germline, CDR1 is SNHLY, CDR2 FYNNEI. The CDR3: CASRARSGANVLTF. The CDR3 DNA reads as TGTGCCAGCAGGGCGAGGTCTGGGGCCAACGTCCTGACTTTC.